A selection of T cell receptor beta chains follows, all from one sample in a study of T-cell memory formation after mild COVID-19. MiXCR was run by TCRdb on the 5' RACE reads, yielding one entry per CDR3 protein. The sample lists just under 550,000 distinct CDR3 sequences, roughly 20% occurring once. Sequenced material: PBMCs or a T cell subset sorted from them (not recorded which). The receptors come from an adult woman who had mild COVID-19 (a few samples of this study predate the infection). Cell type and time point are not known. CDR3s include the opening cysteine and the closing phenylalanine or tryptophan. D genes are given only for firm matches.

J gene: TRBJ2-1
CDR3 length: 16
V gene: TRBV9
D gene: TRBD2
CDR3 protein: CASSAVEAGGINEQFF

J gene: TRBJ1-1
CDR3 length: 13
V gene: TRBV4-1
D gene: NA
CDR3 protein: CASSQEGLSEAFF

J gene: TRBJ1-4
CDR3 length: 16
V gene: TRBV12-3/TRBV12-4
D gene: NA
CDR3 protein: CASGGEQGSSNEKLFF

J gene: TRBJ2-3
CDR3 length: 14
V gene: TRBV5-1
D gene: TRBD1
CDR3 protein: CASSEGQGQLGQYF

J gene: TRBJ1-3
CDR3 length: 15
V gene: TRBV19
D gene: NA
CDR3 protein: CASSAGGRSGNTIYF

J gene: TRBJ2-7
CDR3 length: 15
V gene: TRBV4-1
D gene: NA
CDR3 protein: CASSQEVGTHYEQYF

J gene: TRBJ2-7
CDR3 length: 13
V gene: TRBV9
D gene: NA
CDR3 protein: CASSVKDGYEQYF

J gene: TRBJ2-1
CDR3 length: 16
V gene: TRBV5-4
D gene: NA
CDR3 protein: CASSLAPAGSYNEQFF

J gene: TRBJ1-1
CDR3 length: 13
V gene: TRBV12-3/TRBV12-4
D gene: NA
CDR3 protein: CATLGYGNTEAFF

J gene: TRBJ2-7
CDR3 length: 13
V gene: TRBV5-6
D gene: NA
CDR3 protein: CASSQGASYEQYF

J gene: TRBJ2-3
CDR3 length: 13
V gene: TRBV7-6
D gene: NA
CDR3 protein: CASSFTGKDTQYF

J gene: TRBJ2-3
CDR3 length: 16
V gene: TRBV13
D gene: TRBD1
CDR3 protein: CASSLRPQGASDTQYF

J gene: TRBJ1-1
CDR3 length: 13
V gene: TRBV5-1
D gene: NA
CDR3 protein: CASSLATGTEAFF

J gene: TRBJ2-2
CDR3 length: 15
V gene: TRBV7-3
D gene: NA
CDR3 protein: CASRKIGSVTGELFF

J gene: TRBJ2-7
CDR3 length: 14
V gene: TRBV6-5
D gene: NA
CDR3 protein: CASSYSDSTYEQYF

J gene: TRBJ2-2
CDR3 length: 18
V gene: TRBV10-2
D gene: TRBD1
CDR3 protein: CASSESATGSFLPGELFF

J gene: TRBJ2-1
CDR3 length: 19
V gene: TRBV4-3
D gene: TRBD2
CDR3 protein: CASSPGPGEAGVVYNEQFF

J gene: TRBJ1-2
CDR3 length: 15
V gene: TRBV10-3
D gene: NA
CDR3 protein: CAISETTGRDYGYTF

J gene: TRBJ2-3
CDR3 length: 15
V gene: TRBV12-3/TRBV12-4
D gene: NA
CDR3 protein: CASSRQGRDTDTQYF

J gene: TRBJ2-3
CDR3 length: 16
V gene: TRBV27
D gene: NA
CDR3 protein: CASSSYLSGWWDTQYF

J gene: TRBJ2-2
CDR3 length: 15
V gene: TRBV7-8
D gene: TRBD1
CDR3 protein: CASSFGRGRDRELFF

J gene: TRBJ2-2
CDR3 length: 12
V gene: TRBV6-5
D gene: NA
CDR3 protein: CASSFIAGELFF

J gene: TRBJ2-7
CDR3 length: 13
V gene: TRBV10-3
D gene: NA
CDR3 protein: CAISFGGTYEQYF

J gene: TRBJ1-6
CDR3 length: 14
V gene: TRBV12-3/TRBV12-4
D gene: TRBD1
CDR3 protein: CASSSGQGGSPLHF

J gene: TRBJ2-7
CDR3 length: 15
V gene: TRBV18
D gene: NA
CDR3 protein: CASSPTQGMTYEQYF

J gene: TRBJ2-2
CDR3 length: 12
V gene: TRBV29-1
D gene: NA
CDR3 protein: CSGRTLTGELFF

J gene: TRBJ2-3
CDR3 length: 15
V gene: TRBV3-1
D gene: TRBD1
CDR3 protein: CASRATGGGTDTQYF

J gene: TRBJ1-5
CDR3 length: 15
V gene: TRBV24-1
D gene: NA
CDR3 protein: CATSDPREINQPQHF

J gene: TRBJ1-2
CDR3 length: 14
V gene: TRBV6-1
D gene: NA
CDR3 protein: CASSGRQDNYGYTF

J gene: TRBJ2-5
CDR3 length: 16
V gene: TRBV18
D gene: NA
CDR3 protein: CASSPPLLGSQETQYF

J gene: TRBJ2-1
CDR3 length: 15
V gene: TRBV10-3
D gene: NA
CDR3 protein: CAISPRVGSYNEQFF